This entry features one T cell receptor (beta chain) sequence. This record belongs to a study of blood T cell repertoires in COVID-19. Study details: The United States, Italy and Spain were the sources of the acute and convalescent COVID-19 samples. The cDNA or gDNA used as material had been derived from T cells, B-cell-depleted T cells, or PBMCs.

Profiled with immunoSEQ multiplex PCR; TCRdb holds only in-frame clones, not every one. Here the sample spans about 370,000 clones, roughly 90% being singletons. Those enrolled, adults aged 18 to 89 years, came from about two dozen US areas. Within the 2 weeks before study entry, each person in the exposed group met a COVID-19 case. With V trimmed by 5 bases and J by 5 bases, 8 bases remained unmatched. Germline V lookup: CDR1 SEHNR, CDR2 FQNEAQ (reference sequence). This CDR3 has 15 amino acids. The TCR sequence derives from a woman aged 40 to 50 who had been exposed to COVID-19. Material for sequencing was PBMCs or T cells enriched from blood (not recorded which). V usage is TRBV7-9 and J usage is TRBJ2-1, with 8 nucleotides matching TRBD1. CDR3 nucleotide sequence: TGTGCCAGCAGCACGTGGACAGGGCTCGACAATGAGCAGTTCTTC. As protein: CASSTWTGLDNEQFF.